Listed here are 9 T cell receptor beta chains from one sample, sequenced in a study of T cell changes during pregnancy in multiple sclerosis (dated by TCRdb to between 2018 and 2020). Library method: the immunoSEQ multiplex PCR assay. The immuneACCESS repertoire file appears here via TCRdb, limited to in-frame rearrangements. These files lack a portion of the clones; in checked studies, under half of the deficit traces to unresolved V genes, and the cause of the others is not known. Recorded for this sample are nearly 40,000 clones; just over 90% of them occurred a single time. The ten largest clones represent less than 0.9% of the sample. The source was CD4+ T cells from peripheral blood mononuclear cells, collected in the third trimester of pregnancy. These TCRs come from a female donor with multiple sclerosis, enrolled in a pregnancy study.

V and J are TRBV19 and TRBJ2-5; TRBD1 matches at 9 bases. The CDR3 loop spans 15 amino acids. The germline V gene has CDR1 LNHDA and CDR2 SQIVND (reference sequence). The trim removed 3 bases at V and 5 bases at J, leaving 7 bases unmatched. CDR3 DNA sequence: TGTGCCAGTAGTATTGGACAGGGGATGGGGGAGACCCAGTACTTC. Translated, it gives CASSIGQGMGETQYF.

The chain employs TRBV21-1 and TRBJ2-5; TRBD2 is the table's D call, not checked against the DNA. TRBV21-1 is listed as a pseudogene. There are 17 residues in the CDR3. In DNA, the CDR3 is TGTGCCAGCAGCAAAGAGCGGGGCCGGCAGGGGAGGCAGACCCAGTACTTC. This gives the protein CASSKERGRQGRQTQYF.

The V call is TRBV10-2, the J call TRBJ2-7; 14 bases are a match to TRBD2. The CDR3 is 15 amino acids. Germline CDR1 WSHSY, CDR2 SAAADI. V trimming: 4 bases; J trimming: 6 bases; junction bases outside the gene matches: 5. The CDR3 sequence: CASSAGTSGRSEQYF. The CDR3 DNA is TGCGCCAGCAGTGCCGGGACTAGCGGGAGAAGCGAGCAGTACTTC.

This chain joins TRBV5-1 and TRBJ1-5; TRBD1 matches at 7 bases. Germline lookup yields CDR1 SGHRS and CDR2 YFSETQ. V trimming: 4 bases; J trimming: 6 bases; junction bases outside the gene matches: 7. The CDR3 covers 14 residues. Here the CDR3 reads CASSPDRPAQPQHF. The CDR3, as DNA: TGCGCCAGCAGCCCGGACAGGCCTGCTCAGCCCCAGCATTTT.

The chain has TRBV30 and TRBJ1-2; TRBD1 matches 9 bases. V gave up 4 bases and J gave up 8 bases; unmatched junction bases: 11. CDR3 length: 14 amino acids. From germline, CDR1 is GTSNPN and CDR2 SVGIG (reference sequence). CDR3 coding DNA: TGTGCCTGGAATACACTCCGGGACAGGGACGGCTACACCTTC. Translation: CAWNTLRDRDGYTF. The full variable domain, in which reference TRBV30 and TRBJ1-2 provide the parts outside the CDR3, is SQTIHQWPATLVQPVGSPLSLECTVEGTSNPNLYWYRQAAGRGLQLLFYSVGIGQISSEVPQNLSASRPQDRQFILSSKKLLLSDSGFYLCAWNTLRDRDGYTFGSGTRLTVV.

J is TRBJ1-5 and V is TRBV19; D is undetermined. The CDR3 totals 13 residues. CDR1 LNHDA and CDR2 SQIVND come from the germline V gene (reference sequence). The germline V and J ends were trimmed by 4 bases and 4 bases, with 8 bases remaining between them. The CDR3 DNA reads TGTGCCAGTAGTACCCAAATTAATCAGCCCCAGCATTTT. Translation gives CASSTQINQPQHF.

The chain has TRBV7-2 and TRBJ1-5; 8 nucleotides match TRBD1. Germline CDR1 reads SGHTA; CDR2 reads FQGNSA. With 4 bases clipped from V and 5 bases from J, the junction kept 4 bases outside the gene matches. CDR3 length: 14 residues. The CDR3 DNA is TGTGCCAGCAGCTGGGGGACAGGCCATCAGCCCCAGCATTTT. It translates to CASSWGTGHQPQHF.

Here the CDR3 DNA reads TGTGCCAGCAGTGAAGACCTTAGGGGCGAGCAGTACTTC. This sequence encodes CASSEDLRGEQYF. The V call is TRBV6-1, the J call TRBJ2-7; D possibly corresponds to TRBD1 (5 bases). Trimming left V 1 base short and J 6 bases short, with 10 bases between. Germline V gives CDR1 MNHNS, CDR2 SASEGT. This CDR3 is built from 13 residues.

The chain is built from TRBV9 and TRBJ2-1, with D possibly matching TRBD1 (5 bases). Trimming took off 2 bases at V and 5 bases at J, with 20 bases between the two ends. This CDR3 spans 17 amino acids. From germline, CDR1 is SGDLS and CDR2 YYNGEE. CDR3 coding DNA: TGTGCCAGCAGCGTGGGGCAGGAAAGTCTACCCGACAATGAGCAGTTCTTC. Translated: CASSVGQESLPDNEQFF.